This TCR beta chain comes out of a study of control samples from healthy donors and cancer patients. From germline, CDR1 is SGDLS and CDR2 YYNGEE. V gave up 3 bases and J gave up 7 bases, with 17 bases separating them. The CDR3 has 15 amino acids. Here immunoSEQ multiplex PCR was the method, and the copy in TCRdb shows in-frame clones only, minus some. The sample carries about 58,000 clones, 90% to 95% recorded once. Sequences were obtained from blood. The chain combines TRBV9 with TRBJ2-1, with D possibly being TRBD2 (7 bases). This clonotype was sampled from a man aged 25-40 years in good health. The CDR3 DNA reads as TGTGCCAGCAGCGACCTCGAAGGGGGGGTGAATGAGCAGTTCTTC. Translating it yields CASSDLEGGVNEQFF.